The next 9 T cell receptor beta chains were all read from a single sample in a study of OX40 agonist ivuxolimab in advanced cancers. Libraries were prepared by immunoSEQ multiplex PCR; TCRdb keeps only in-frame clonotypes and omits some of them. The table has roughly 23,000 clones, under 85% seen once. The starting material was CD4+ or CD8+ T cells sorted from blood, obtained in a trial of the OX40 agonist ivuxolimab. Every receptor here comes from an adult with an advanced solid tumor such as melanoma, head and neck, liver or kidney cancer.

The rearrangement links TRBV7-3 to TRBJ2-2; TRBD1 or TRBD2 may be the D gene (5 bases each). This CDR3 comprises 16 residues. Looked up from germline, CDR1 is SGHTA and CDR2 is FQGTGA. V dropped 4 bases and J dropped 4 bases, with 16 bases sitting between them. Written as DNA, the CDR3 is TGTGCCAGCAGCTCGGACGGGGCTCCGAGCACCGGGGAGCTGTTTTTT. Translating it yields CASSSDGAPSTGELFF.

The chain couples TRBV7-3 to TRBJ2-1, with 9 bases that match TRBD1. From germline, CDR1 is SGHTA and CDR2 FQGTGA. CDR3 length: 11 amino acids. The ends lost 5 bases at V and 16 bases at J; junction bases unmatched: 6. CDR3 loop: CASSPGQGYFF. The CDR3, as DNA: TGTGCCAGCAGCCCCGGACAGGGGTACTTCTTC.

This chain connects TRBV9 to TRBJ2-1; TRBD2 might be the D (6 bases). This CDR3 contains 16 residues. Trimming left V 6 bases short and J 0 bases short, with 16 bases between. The germline V gene has CDR1 SGDLS and CDR2 YYNGEE. The CDR3 sequence is CASTRRVTSSYNEQFF. The CDR3 nucleotides are TGTGCCAGCACCCGTAGAGTGACTAGCTCCTACAATGAGCAGTTCTTC.

The chain has TRBV4-1 and TRBJ2-3; TRBD2 matches 12 bases. The CDR3 is 15 residues long. Germline-derived CDR1 and CDR2 are MGHRA and YSYEKL. Trimming at V came to 4 bases and at J to 6 bases, leaving 5 bases not matched to a gene. The chain's CDR3 is CASSPRLAGVDTQYF. The CDR3, as DNA: TGCGCCAGCAGCCCTCGACTAGCGGGAGTGGATACGCAGTATTTT.

The chain carries TRBV18 and TRBJ2-7; D may be TRBD1 or TRBD2 (5 bases each). The V gene's germline CDR1 is KGHSH and CDR2 LQKENI. V was pared by 5 bases and J by 0 bases, with 14 bases between. The CDR3 contains 15 residues. The CDR3 DNA reads as TGTGCCAGCTCAGCGCAAGGGACGGCCTCCTACGAGCAGTACTTC. This codes for CASSAQGTASYEQYF. Based on the CDR3 plus reference TRBV18 and TRBJ2-7, the full variable domain is NAGVMQNPRHLVRRRGQEARLRCSPMKGHSHVYWYRQLPEEGLKFMVYLQKENIIDESGMPKERFSAEFPKEGPSILRIQQVVRGDSAAYFCASSAQGTASYEQYFGPGTRLTVT.

The chain employs TRBV5-1 and TRBJ2-1, with 7 bases that match TRBD2. Germline V gene data show CDR1 as SGHRS and CDR2 as YFSETQ. The V gene end was trimmed by 1 base and the J gene end by 8 bases; junction bases not matched to a gene: 12. CDR3 size: 16 residues. CDR3 DNA: TGCGCCAGCAGCTTGAGTCCAGCGGGGAGGGGATATGAGCAGTTCTTC. The encoded protein is CASSLSPAGRGYEQFF.

The V gene is TRBV18, the J gene TRBJ1-3, with a possible D match to TRBD1 (5 bases). Germline-derived CDR1 and CDR2 are KGHSH and LQKENI. CDR3 size: 14 residues. Trimming took off 6 bases at V and 2 bases at J, with 11 bases between the two ends. DNA of the CDR3: TGTGCCAGCTCCGACAGTTCCCCTGGAAACACCATATATTTT. Protein product: CASSDSSPGNTIYF.

The gene calls are TRBV28 and TRBJ2-5; 8 bases are shared with TRBD2. Germline trimming cut 8 bases from V and 3 bases from J; bases unmatched to any gene: 11. This CDR3 region has 15 residues. Germline V gene lookup returns CDR1 MDHEN and CDR2 SYDVKM. The CDR3 sequence is CASSLGAGREETQYF. DNA of the CDR3: TGTGCCAGCTCTCTAGGGGCCGGGAGGGAAGAGACCCAGTACTTC.

The chain carries TRBV7-6 and TRBJ1-1; unclear D gene. Germline CDR1 is SGHVS and CDR2 is FNYEAQ. This CDR3 contains 12 residues. Trimming removed 1 base from V and 8 bases from J, with 8 bases in between. The CDR3 DNA follows: TGTGCCAGCAGCTTAGAACGGGGAGAAGCTTTCTTT. It specifies CASSLERGEAFF.